The TCR beta chain under discussion was sequenced for a study of T-cell memory formation after mild COVID-19. TCRdb redid the calling of the 5' RACE reads with MiXCR, one entry per CDR3 protein. The sample contains roughly 600,000 distinct CDR3 sequences, 15% to 20% of which appear only once. The length of the CDR3 is 13 residues. Germline V gene sequence: CDR1 SGHRS, CDR2 YFSETQ. The V gene end was trimmed by 4 bases and the J gene end by 8 bases; junction bases not matched to a gene: 8. The TCR sequence derives from an adult woman who had mild COVID-19 (a few samples of this study predate the infection). Cell type and time point are not known. Sequenced sample: PBMCs or a T cell subset sorted from them (not recorded which). This chain connects TRBV5-1 to TRBJ1-2; TRBD1 matches at 7 bases. The CDR3 nucleotides are TGCGCCAGCAGCCAGGGACAGACTTTGGGCTACACCTTC. Encoded protein: CASSQGQTLGYTF.